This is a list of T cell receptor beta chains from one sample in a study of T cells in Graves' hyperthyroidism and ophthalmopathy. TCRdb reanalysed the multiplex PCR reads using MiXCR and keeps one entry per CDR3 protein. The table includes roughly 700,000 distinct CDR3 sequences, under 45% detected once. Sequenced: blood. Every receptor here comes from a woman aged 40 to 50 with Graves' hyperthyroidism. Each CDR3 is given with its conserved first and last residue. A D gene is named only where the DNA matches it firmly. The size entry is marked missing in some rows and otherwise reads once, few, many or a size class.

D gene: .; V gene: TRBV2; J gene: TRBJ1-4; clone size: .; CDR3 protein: CASSEGVHFKLNEKLFF; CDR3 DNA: TGTGCCAGCAGTGAAGGGGTCCACTTTAAACTTAATGAAAAACTGTTTTTT
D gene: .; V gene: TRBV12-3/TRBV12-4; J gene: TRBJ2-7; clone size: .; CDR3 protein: CASSFFSYEQYF; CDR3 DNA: TGTGCCAGCAGTTTTTTTTCCTACGAGCAGTACTTC
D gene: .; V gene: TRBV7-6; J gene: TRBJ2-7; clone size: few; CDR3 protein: CASSLELAATYEQYF; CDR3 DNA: TGTGCCAGCAGCTTAGAACTAGCAGCGACCTACGAGCAGTACTTC
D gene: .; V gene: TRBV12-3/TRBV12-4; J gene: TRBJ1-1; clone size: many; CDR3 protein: CASSLPGIGARAFF; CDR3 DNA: TGTGCCAGCAGTTTGCCCGGGATTGGGGCAAGGGCTTTCTTT
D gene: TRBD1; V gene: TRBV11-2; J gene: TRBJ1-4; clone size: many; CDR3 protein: CASSFRDRGEKLFF; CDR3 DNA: TGTGCCAGCAGCTTCCGGGACAGAGGAGAAAAACTGTTTTTT
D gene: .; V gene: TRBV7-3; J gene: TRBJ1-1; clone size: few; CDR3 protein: CASSLDRSNAEAFF; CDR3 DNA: TGTGCCAGCAGCTTAGACAGGAGCAACGCTGAAGCTTTCTTT
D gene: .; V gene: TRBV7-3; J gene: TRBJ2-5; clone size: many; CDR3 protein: CASSLDRLQETQYF; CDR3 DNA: TGTGCCAGCAGCTTAGACAGACTCCAAGAGACCCAGTACTTC
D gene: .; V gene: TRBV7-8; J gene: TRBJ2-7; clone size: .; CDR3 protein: CASSFGPGGGCEQYF; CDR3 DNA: TGTGCCAGCAGTTTTGGACCAGGAGGGGGCTGCGAGCAGTACTTC
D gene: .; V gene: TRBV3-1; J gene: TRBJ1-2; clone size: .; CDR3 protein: CASSRGSTDNYGYTF; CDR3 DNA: TGTGCCAGCAGCCGGGGATCGACAGATAACTATGGCTACACCTTC
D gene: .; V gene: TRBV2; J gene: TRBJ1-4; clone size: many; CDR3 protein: CASRTGLDEKLFF; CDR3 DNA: TGTGCCAGCCGAACAGGGTTGGATGAAAAACTGTTTTTT
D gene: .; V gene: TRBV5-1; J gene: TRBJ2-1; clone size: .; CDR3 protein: CASSLDGVKYNEQFF; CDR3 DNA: TGCGCCAGCAGCTTGGACGGCGTAAAGTACAATGAGCAGTTCTTC
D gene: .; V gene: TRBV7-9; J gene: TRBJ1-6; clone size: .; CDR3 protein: CASSYRWAGGADNSPLHF; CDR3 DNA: TGTGCCAGCAGCTACCGTTGGGCGGGAGGTGCCGATAATTCACCCCTCCACTTT
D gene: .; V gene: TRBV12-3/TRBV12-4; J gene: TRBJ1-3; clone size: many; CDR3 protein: CASSTGYEGNTIYF; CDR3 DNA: TGTGCCAGCAGCACAGGTTACGAGGGAAACACCATATATTTT
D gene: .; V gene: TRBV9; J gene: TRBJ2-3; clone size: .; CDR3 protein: CASKGSNTDTQYF; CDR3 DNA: TGTGCCAGCAAGGGATCTAACACAGATACGCAGTATTTT
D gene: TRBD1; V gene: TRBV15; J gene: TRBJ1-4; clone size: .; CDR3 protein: CATSYRQGGEKLFF; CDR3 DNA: TGTGCCACCAGCTATCGACAGGGAGGTGAAAAACTGTTTTTT
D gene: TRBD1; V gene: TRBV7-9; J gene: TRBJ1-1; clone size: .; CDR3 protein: CASSSLAPGTEEAFF; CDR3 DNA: TGTGCCAGCAGCTCCCTGGCCCCCGGGACAGAGGAAGCTTTCTTT
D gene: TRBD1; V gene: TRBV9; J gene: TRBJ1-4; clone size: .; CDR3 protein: CASSGSGTGGGEKLFF; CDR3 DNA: TGTGCCAGCAGCGGATCCGGGACAGGGGGCGGTGAAAAACTGTTTTTT
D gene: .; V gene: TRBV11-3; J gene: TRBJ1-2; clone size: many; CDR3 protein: CASSLVASARAYGYTF; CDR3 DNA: TGTGCCAGCAGCTTAGTAGCCTCGGCCAGGGCGTATGGCTACACCTTC
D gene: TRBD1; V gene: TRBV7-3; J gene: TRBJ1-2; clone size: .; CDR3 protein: CASSRGQASRYGYTF; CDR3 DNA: TGTGCCAGCAGTCGAGGACAGGCCTCGCGGTATGGCTACACCTTC
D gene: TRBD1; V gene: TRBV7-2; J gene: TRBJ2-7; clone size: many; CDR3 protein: CASSPDRERQYF; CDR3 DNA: TGTGCCAGCAGCCCGGACAGGGAGAGGCAGTACTTC
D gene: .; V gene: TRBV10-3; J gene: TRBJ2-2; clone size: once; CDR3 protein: CAISEKVAMNTGELFF; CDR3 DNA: TGTGCCATCAGTGAGAAAGTGGCCATGAACACCGGGGAGCTGTTTTTT
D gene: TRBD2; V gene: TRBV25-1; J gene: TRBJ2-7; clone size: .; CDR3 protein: CARGLAGGSSYEQYF; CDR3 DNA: TGTGCTAGAGGGCTAGCGGGAGGGAGCTCCTACGAGCAGTACTTC